This is a list of T cell receptor beta chains from one sample in a study of T-cell memory formation after mild COVID-19. TCRdb passed the 5' RACE reads through MiXCR, listing each CDR3 protein once. The table includes approximately 340,000 distinct CDR3 sequences, 13% detected once. Sequencing was performed on PBMCs or a T cell subset sorted from them (not recorded which). The receptors here all came from a man aged 18 to 29 who had mild COVID-19 (a few samples of this study predate the infection). Cell type and time point are not known. CDR3s include the opening cysteine and the closing phenylalanine or tryptophan. The order of the fields is J gene, D gene, clone size, V gene, CDR3 length, CDR3 DNA, CDR3 protein. D genes are given only for firm matches. Not every row has a clone size; where given, it reads once, few, many or a size class.

J gene: TRBJ2-7; D gene: -; clone size: -; V gene: TRBV5-1; CDR3 length: 14; CDR3 DNA: TGCGCCAGCAGCAGTCTCGGGACGGTCTACGAGCAGTACTTC; CDR3 protein: CASSSLGTVYEQYF
J gene: TRBJ1-2; D gene: -; clone size: -; V gene: TRBV20-1; CDR3 length: 12; CDR3 DNA: TGCAGTGCCGAGGCATCTAACTATGGCTACACCTTC; CDR3 protein: CSAEASNYGYTF
J gene: TRBJ2-3; D gene: -; clone size: -; V gene: TRBV7-2; CDR3 length: 14; CDR3 DNA: TGTGCCAGCAGACCACCCCCCGACACAGATACGCAGTATTTT; CDR3 protein: CASRPPPDTDTQYF
J gene: TRBJ1-2; D gene: -; clone size: -; V gene: TRBV4-3; CDR3 length: 14; CDR3 DNA: TGCGCCAGCAGCCAAGATCGCACTATAGGTGGCTACACCTTC; CDR3 protein: CASSQDRTIGGYTF
J gene: TRBJ1-1; D gene: -; clone size: -; V gene: TRBV4-1; CDR3 length: 14; CDR3 DNA: TGCGCCAGCAGCTTCCGGGGAGGAAACACTGAAGCTTTCTTT; CDR3 protein: CASSFRGGNTEAFF
J gene: TRBJ1-5; D gene: -; clone size: -; V gene: TRBV6-5; CDR3 length: 13; CDR3 DNA: TGTGCCAGCAGAAGACAGCGCAATCAGCCCCAGCATTTT; CDR3 protein: CASRRQRNQPQHF
J gene: TRBJ1-2; D gene: TRBD1; clone size: few; V gene: TRBV4-3; CDR3 length: 15; CDR3 DNA: TGCGCCAGCAGCCAAGACCGGGACAGCCCATATGGCTACACCTTC; CDR3 protein: CASSQDRDSPYGYTF
J gene: TRBJ2-2; D gene: -; clone size: many; V gene: TRBV14; CDR3 length: 13; CDR3 DNA: TGTGCCAGCAGCCAAGATCTCGCCCGGGAGCTGTTTTTT; CDR3 protein: CASSQDLARELFF
J gene: TRBJ2-3; D gene: TRBD1; clone size: -; V gene: TRBV12-3/TRBV12-4; CDR3 length: 14; CDR3 DNA: TGTGCCAGCAGTTTACAGGGGGAAGCAGATACGCAGTATTTT; CDR3 protein: CASSLQGEADTQYF
J gene: TRBJ2-3; D gene: -; clone size: many; V gene: TRBV18; CDR3 length: 14; CDR3 DNA: TGTGCCAGCTCACCAAGGACTAGCACAGATACGCAGTATTTT; CDR3 protein: CASSPRTSTDTQYF
J gene: TRBJ2-2; D gene: -; clone size: few; V gene: TRBV20-1; CDR3 length: 12; CDR3 DNA: TGCAGTGCTAGCGACCACACCGGGGAGCTGTTTTTT; CDR3 protein: CSASDHTGELFF
J gene: TRBJ1-5; D gene: TRBD1; clone size: -; V gene: TRBV6-5; CDR3 length: 21; CDR3 DNA: TGTGCCAGCAGGAGATTGCCCACCGGGACAGAAGTGAAAATTGGCAATCAGCCCCAGCATTTT; CDR3 protein: CASRRLPTGTEVKIGNQPQHF
J gene: TRBJ1-6; D gene: -; clone size: -; V gene: TRBV4-3; CDR3 length: 22; CDR3 DNA: TGCGCCAGCAGCCAAGATGCGTTATTCACAGGCGATCCTAGCTCCTATAATTCACCCCTCCACTTT; CDR3 protein: CASSQDALFTGDPSSYNSPLHF
J gene: TRBJ1-5; D gene: TRBD1; clone size: -; V gene: TRBV6-2/TRBV6-3; CDR3 length: 13; CDR3 DNA: TGTGCCACCTCGGGACAGGTCGGGCAGCCCCAGCATTTT; CDR3 protein: CATSGQVGQPQHF
J gene: TRBJ2-7; D gene: TRBD1; clone size: many; V gene: TRBV6-2/TRBV6-3; CDR3 length: 14; CDR3 DNA: TGTGCCAGCACCCCCAGAGGGGACAGCTACGAGCAGTACTTC; CDR3 protein: CASTPRGDSYEQYF
J gene: TRBJ2-2; D gene: -; clone size: -; V gene: TRBV5-1; CDR3 length: 17; CDR3 DNA: TGCGCCAGCAGCCGTGAGGCGGGGACCGCGAACACCGGGGAGCTGTTTTTT; CDR3 protein: CASSREAGTANTGELFF
J gene: TRBJ2-3; D gene: -; clone size: few; V gene: TRBV7-8; CDR3 length: 14; CDR3 DNA: TGTGCCAGCAGCTCCTTGGAGGGTACAGATACGCAGTATTTT; CDR3 protein: CASSSLEGTDTQYF
J gene: TRBJ1-1; D gene: TRBD1; clone size: few; V gene: TRBV12-3/TRBV12-4; CDR3 length: 14; CDR3 DNA: TGTGCCAGCAGATATGGACAGGGGGGCACTGAAGCTTTCTTT; CDR3 protein: CASRYGQGGTEAFF
J gene: TRBJ1-5; D gene: -; clone size: -; V gene: TRBV2; CDR3 length: 14; CDR3 DNA: TGTGCCAGCAGTGACACTCCGGGGGGCCAGCCCCAGCATTTT; CDR3 protein: CASSDTPGGQPQHF
J gene: TRBJ2-3; D gene: -; clone size: -; V gene: TRBV29-1; CDR3 length: 13; CDR3 DNA: TGCAGCGTAGTAGGGCTAAGCACAGATACGCAGTATTTT; CDR3 protein: CSVVGLSTDTQYF
J gene: TRBJ1-5; D gene: -; clone size: -; V gene: TRBV4-2; CDR3 length: 16; CDR3 DNA: TGTGCCAGCAGCAATAGGGCGGGGGAGAGCAATCAGCCCCAGCATTTT; CDR3 protein: CASSNRAGESNQPQHF
J gene: TRBJ1-5; D gene: -; clone size: -; V gene: TRBV20-1; CDR3 length: 13; CDR3 DNA: TGCAGTGCTAGGGTGACATCCTCCCAGCCCCAGCATTTT; CDR3 protein: CSARVTSSQPQHF
J gene: TRBJ1-2; D gene: -; clone size: -; V gene: TRBV7-9; CDR3 length: 13; CDR3 DNA: TGTGCCAGCAGCCCCGGACCAAGCCATGGCTACACCTTC; CDR3 protein: CASSPGPSHGYTF
J gene: TRBJ2-3; D gene: -; clone size: -; V gene: TRBV12-3/TRBV12-4; CDR3 length: 13; CDR3 DNA: TGTGCCACCAGCAGCCCGTACACAGATACGCAGTATTTT; CDR3 protein: CATSSPYTDTQYF
J gene: TRBJ2-2; D gene: -; clone size: -; V gene: TRBV2; CDR3 length: 13; CDR3 DNA: TGTGCCAGCAGTTACTGGGACGTCGGGGAGCTGTTTTTT; CDR3 protein: CASSYWDVGELFF